Below are 6 T cell receptor beta chains sequenced from a single sample in a study of OX40 agonist ivuxolimab in advanced cancers. TCRdb's copy holds only in-frame clones and misses some; the assay was immunoSEQ multiplex PCR. Of 90,000 or so clones in the sample, 80% to 95% are singletons; the top ten hold about 3%. The sequenced sample was CD4+ or CD8+ T cells sorted from blood, obtained in a trial of the OX40 agonist ivuxolimab. The receptor source for this set is an adult with an advanced solid tumor such as melanoma, head and neck, liver or kidney cancer.

CDR3 region: CASSGPGGRVEQFF. CDR3 DNA sequence: TGTGCCAGCAGCGGACCCGGGGGGCGCGTGGAGCAGTTCTTC. The chain links TRBV2 to TRBJ2-1; D is possibly TRBD2 (7 bases). V was clipped by 6 bases and J by 10 bases, with 19 bases between them. The germline gives CDR1 SNHLY, CDR2 FYNNEI. This CDR3 spans 14 amino acids.

The rearrangement uses TRBV7-9 and TRBJ2-3; D perhaps matches TRBD1 (5 bases). V lost 5 bases, J lost 2 bases, and 11 bases lay in between. The germline CDR1 and CDR2 sequences are SEHNR and FQNEAQ (reference sequence). This CDR3 spans 14 amino acids. The CDR3 sequence is CASSPDSYTDTQYF. The DNA for the CDR3 is TGTGCCAGCAGCCCCGACAGCTACACAGATACGCAGTATTTT.

This chain uses TRBV9 with TRBJ1-3; the match to TRBD1 covers 8 bases. Germline trimming cut 0 bases from V and 5 bases from J; bases unmatched to any gene: 4. CDR3 length equals 15 residues. CDR1 and CDR2 (germline): SGDLS, YYNGEE. In DNA form, the CDR3 reads TGTGCCAGCAGCGTAGCCAGGACAGGGAGAAACACCATATATTTT. The encoded protein is CASSVARTGRNTIYF.

J is TRBJ2-1 and V is TRBV5-4, with 9 positions matching TRBD2. V lost 1 base to trimming and J lost 7 bases; unmatched junction nucleotides: 6. From germline, CDR1 is SGHNT and CDR2 YYREEE (reference sequence). CDR3 size: 15 residues. The CDR3 region is CASSLWAGGANEQFF. As DNA, the CDR3 is TGTGCCAGCAGCTTGTGGGCGGGAGGGGCAAATGAGCAGTTCTTC.

The V call is TRBV6-5, the J call TRBJ1-3; 9 bases match TRBD1. J lost 3 bases, V lost 5 bases, and 5 bases had no gene match. Germline V gene lookup returns CDR1 MNHEY and CDR2 SVGAGI. The CDR3 spans 15 residues. As DNA, the CDR3 is TGTGCCAGCAGTCTGGGACAGGGAGGTGGAAACACCATATATTTT. Its translation: CASSLGQGGGNTIYF.

This clone was detected once. The gene calls are TRBV30 and TRBJ2-3; D gene unclear. V shed 4 bases and J shed 0 bases, with 11 bases lying between them. The CDR3 is 14 amino acids. CDR1 is GTSNPN, CDR2 SVGIG, per germline (reference sequence). The CDR3 DNA sequence: TGTGCCTGGACAACCTCCGCCAGCACAGATACGCAGTATTTT. Amino acid sequence: CAWTTSASTDTQYF.